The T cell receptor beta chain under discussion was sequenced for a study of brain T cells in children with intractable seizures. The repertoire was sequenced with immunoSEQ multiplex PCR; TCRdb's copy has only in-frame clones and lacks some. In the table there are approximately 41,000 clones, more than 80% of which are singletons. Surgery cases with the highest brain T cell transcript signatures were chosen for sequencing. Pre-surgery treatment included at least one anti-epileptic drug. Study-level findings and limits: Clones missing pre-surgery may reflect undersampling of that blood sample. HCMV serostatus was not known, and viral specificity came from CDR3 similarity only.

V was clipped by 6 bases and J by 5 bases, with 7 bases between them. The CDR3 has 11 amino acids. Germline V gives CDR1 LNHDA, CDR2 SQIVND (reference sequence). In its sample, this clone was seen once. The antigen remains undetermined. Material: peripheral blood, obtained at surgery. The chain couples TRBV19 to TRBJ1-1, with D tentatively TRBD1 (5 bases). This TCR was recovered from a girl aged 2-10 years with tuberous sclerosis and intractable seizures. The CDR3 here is CASSRVTEAFF. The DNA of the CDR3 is TGTGCCAGTAGCAGGGTTACTGAAGCTTTCTTT.